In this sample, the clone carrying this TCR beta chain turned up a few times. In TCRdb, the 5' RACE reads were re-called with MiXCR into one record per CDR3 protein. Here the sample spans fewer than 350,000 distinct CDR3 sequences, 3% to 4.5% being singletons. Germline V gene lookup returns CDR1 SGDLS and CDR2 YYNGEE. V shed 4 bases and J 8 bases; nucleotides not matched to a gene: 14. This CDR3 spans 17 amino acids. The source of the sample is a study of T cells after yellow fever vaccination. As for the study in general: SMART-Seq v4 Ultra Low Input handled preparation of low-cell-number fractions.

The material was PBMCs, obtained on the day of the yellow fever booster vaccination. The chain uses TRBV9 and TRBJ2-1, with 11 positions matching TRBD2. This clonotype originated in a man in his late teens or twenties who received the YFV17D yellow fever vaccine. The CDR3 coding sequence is TGTGCCAGCAGCTTTCGTGCCTTTAGCGGGGGGGCTGATGAGCAGTTCTTC. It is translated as CASSFRAFSGGADEQFF.